This T cell receptor beta chain was obtained from a study of T-cell memory formation after mild COVID-19. Whole-study context: TCR clustering was largely donor specific.

From the 5' RACE reads, TCRdb called clonotypes with MiXCR, one entry per CDR3 protein. This table holds around 260,000 distinct CDR3 sequences, around 15% found once. This clonotype was counted only a few times. Its specificity is not known. Germline V gene data show CDR1 as ENHRY and CDR2 as SYGVKD. The CDR3 spans 12 residues. V lost 0 bases and J lost 10, with 7 bases in between. Whole-study findings and limits: A balance of CD4 and CD8 characterized clones contracting day 15 to 85, whereas later expanders leaned CD4+. The pre-infection memory compartment contained some responding clones, suggesting cross-reactive memory joined. The study found contracting CD4+ clones mainly in CM and EM and contracting CD8+ clones in EMRA.

The specimen was PBMCs or a T cell subset sorted from them (not recorded which). This chain connects TRBV10-3 to TRBJ2-1; D is unclear. The TCR was taken from a man aged 18 to 30 who had mild COVID-19 (a few samples of this study predate the infection). Cell type and time point are not known. The CDR3 loop is CAISESGWEQFF. As DNA, the CDR3 is TGTGCCATCAGTGAGTCGGGGTGGGAGCAGTTCTTC.